The TCR beta chain under discussion was sequenced for a study of T cell responses to AZD1222 COVID-19 vaccine. In germline, CDR1 is SGHDT, CDR2 YYEEEE. V lost 0 bases, J lost 8 bases, and 3 bases lay in between. This CDR3 is 11 amino acids long. Method: immunoSEQ multiplex PCR; TCRdb's copy keeps in-frame clones and lacks some. The profile covers about 120,000 clones, with 90% appearing a single time and nearly 4.5% taken by the ten largest. The rearrangement joins TRBV5-6 to TRBJ2-1; D is unresolved. The source is an adult in good health. Sequencing used peripheral blood, obtained on day 0 of MenACWY control vaccination. CDR3 loop: CASSLAHEQFF. The CDR3 DNA follows: TGTGCCAGCAGCTTGGCTCATGAGCAGTTCTTC.